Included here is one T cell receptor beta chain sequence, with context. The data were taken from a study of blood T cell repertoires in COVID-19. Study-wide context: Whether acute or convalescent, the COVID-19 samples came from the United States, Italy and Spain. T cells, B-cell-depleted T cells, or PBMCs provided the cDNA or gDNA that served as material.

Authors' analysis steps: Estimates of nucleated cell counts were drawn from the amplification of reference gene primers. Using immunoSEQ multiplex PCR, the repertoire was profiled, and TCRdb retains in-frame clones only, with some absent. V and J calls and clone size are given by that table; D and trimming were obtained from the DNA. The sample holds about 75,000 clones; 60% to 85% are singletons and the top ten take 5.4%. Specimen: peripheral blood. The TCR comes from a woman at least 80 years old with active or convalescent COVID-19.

CDR3 nucleotide sequence: TGTGCCAGCACAGGGCGGGTGGCTAGCGGGGGAGGCGAGCAGTACTTC. As protein: CASTGRVASGGGEQYF. The rearrangement uses TRBV6-6 and TRBJ2-7, with 10 bases that match TRBD2. The trim removed 7 bases at V and 6 bases at J, leaving 15 bases unmatched. The V gene's germline CDR1 is MNHNY and CDR2 SVGAGI (reference sequence). CDR3 length: 16 residues.